Here is one T cell receptor beta chain with its context. CDR3 length: 14 residues. With 10 bases clipped from V and 2 bases from J, the junction kept 6 bases outside the gene matches. Looked up from germline, CDR1 is ENHRY and CDR2 is SYGVKD. TCRdb's copy holds only in-frame clones and misses some; the assay was immunoSEQ multiplex PCR. The repertoire holds about 200,000 clones, with around 90% as singletons. This specimen belongs to a study of blood T cell repertoires in COVID-19. Across about two dozen US areas, participants ranged in age from about 18 to 100 years. What was sequenced was PBMCs or T cells enriched from blood (not recorded which). The TCR originated in a woman aged 18-35 years who had recovered from COVID-19. The chain links TRBV10-3 to TRBJ2-2; 8 bases fit TRBD1. In DNA form, the CDR3 reads TGTGCCAATGCCCAGGGGGCTAACACCGGGGAGCTGTTTTTT. The encoded protein is CANAQGANTGELFF.